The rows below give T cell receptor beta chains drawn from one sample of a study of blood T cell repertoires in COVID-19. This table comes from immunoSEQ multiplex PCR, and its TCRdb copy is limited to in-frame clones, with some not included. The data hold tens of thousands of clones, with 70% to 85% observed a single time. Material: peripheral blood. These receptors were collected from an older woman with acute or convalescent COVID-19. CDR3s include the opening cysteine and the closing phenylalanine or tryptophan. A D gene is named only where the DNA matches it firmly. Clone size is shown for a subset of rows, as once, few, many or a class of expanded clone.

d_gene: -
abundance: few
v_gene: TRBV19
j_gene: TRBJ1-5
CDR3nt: TGTGCCACCACCCGGGGGGGAGGGAGCAATCAGCCCCAGCATTTT
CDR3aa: CATTRGGGSNQPQHF

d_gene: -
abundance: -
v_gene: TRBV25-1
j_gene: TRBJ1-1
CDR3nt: TGTGCCAGCAGCCGTCCCAGGGCCACTGAAGCTTTCTTT
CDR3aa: CASSRPRATEAFF

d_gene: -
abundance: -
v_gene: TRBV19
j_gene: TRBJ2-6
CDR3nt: TGTGCCAGCCTGCATACGGGACACACCTCTGGGGCCAACGTCCTGACTTTC
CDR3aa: CASLHTGHTSGANVLTF

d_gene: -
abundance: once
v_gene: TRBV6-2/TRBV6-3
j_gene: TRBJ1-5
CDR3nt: TGTGCCAGCAGTCGTAAAAATAGCAATCAGCCCCAGCATTTT
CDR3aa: CASSRKNSNQPQHF

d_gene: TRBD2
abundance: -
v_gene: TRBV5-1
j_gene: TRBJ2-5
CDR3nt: TGCGCCAGCAGCCCCGGGACTAGCGTATCAGAGACCCAGTACTTC
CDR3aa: CASSPGTSVSETQYF

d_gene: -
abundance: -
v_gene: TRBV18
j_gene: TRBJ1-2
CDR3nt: TGTGCCAGCTCACCAAGACAGGTTAGGGGCTACACCTTC
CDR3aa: CASSPRQVRGYTF

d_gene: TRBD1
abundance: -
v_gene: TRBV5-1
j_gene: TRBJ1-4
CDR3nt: TGCGCCAGCAGCTTCAGGACAGGAACTAATGAAAAACTGTTTTTT
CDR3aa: CASSFRTGTNEKLFF

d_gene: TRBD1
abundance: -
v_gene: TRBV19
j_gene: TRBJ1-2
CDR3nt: TGTGCCAGTAGTAGACAGGGCTATGGCTACACCTTC
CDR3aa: CASSRQGYGYTF

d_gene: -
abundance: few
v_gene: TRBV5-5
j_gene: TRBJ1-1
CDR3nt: TGTGCCAGCAGCTTGGTGCGGGGCGCGGGTGCTGAAGCTTTCTTT
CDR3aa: CASSLVRGAGAEAFF

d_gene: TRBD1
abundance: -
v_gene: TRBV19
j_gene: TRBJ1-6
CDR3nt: TGTGCCAGTAGTATAACGGGACAGCTGAAAAATTCACCCCTCCACTTT
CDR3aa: CASSITGQLKNSPLHF

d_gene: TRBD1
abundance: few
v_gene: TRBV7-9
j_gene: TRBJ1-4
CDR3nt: TGTGCCAGCAGCCAAGGACAGGGGGGGACTAATGAAAAACTGTTTTTT
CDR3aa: CASSQGQGGTNEKLFF

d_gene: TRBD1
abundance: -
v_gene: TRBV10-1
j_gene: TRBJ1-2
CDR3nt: TGCGCCATCTCGACCAATCCGGGACAGGGGTCGCCTAACTATGGCTACACCTTC
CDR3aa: CAISTNPGQGSPNYGYTF

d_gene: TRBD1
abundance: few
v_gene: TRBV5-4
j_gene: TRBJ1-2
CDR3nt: TGTGCCAGTGGGACAGACAACTATGGCTACACCTTC
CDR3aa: CASGTDNYGYTF

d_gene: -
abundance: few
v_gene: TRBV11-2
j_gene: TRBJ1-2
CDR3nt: TGTGCCAGCAGCTCCCGGGAAGGAACCCTCTATGGCTACACCTTC
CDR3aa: CASSSREGTLYGYTF

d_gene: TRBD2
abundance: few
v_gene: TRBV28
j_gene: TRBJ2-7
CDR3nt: TGTGCCAGCAGTTTGCTGGGGGGGGACCTCTACGAGCAGTACTTC
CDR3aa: CASSLLGGDLYEQYF

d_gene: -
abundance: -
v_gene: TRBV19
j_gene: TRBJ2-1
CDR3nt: TGTGCCAGTACCTCACATTCGTCAGTCAATGAGCAGTTCTTC
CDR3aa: CASTSHSSVNEQFF

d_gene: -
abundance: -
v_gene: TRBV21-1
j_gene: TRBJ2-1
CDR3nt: TGTGCCAGCATTAGCGGGGGGGCGTACAATGAGCAGTTCTTC
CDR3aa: CASISGGAYNEQFF

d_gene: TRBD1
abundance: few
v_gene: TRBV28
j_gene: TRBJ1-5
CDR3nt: TGTGCCAGCAGTACGAGGACAGGGTGGGATCAGCCCCAGCATTTT
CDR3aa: CASSTRTGWDQPQHF

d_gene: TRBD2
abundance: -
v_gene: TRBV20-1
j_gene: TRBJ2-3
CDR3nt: TGCAGTGCTAGTGGCGGGACTAGCGGCACAGATACGCAGTATTTT
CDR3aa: CSASGGTSGTDTQYF

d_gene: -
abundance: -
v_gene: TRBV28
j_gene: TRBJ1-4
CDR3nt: TGTGCCACGAACAGGGCCGCCGCAACTAATGAAAAACTGTTTTTT
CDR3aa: CATNRAAATNEKLFF

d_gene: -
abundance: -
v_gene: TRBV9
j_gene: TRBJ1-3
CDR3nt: TGTGCCAGCAGCCAAGGGAGGGTACGTGAAAACACCATATATTTT
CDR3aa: CASSQGRVRENTIYF

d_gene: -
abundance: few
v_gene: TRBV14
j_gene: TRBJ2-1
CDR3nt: TGTGCCAGCAGCCTCAGACAGGCAGCCTACAATCAGCAGTTCTTC
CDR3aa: CASSLRQAAYNQQFF

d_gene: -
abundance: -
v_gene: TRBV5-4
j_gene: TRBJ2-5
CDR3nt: TGTGCCAGCAGCTCAAGACAGATTCAAGAGACCCAGTACTTC
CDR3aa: CASSSRQIQETQYF

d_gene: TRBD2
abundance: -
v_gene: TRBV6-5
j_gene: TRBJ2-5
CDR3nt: TGTGCCTCAAATCGGGAGGGCCAAGAGACCCAGTACTTC
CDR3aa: CASNREGQETQYF

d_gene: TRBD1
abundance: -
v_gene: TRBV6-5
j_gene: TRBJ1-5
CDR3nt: TGTGCCAGCAATAAGGACAGGTTTAACAATCAGCCCCAGCATTTT
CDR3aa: CASNKDRFNNQPQHF

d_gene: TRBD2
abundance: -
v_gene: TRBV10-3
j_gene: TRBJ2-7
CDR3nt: TGTGCCACCGGGGGGGGAGCTGAGCACGAGCAGTACTTC
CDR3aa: CATGGGAEHEQYF

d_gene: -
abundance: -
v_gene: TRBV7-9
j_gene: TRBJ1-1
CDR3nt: TGTGCCAGCAGCCCCGGGGGGGGCGGGGACACTGAAGCTTTCTTT
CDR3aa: CASSPGGGGDTEAFF

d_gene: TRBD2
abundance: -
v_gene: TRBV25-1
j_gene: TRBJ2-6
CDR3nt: TGTGCCAGCAGTGACCTAGCGGGAGAACCTGGGGCCAACGTCCTGACTTTC
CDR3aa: CASSDLAGEPGANVLTF

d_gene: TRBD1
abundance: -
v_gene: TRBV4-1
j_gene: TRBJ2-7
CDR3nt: TGCGCCAGCAGCCAAGATGGTCAGGGGGTTCCCTACGAGCAGTACTTC
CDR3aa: CASSQDGQGVPYEQYF

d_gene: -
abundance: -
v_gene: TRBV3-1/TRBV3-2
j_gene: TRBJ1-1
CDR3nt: TGTGCCAGCAGCCAGGGGGCGGACACTGAAGCTTTCTTT
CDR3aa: CASSQGADTEAFF

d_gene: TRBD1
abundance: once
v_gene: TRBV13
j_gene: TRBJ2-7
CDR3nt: TGTGCCAGCAGCTTAGGCGGTACAGGGGGTCGGATCTACGAGCAGTACTTC
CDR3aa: CASSLGGTGGRIYEQYF

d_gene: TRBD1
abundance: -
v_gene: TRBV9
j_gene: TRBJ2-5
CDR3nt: TGTGCCAGCAGCCCCGGACAGGGCGGAGAGACCCAGTACTTC
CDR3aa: CASSPGQGGETQYF

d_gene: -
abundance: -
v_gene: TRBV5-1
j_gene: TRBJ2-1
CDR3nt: TGCGCCAGCAGCTCGTCGGGGGACTCCTACAATGAGCAGTTCTTC
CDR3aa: CASSSSGDSYNEQFF

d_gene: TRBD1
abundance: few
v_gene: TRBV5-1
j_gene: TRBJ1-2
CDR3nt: TGCGCCAGCAGAGGGACAGGGGGACCCAGTGGCTACACCTTC
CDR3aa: CASRGTGGPSGYTF

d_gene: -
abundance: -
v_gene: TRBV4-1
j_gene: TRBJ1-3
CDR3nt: TGCGCCAGCAGCCAAGAGACGACAGCATCTGGAAACACCATATATTTT
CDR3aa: CASSQETTASGNTIYF

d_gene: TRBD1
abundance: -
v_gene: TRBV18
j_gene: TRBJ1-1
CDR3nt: TGTGCCAGCTCTCAACAGGGGCTCACCACTGAAGCTTTCTTT
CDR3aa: CASSQQGLTTEAFF

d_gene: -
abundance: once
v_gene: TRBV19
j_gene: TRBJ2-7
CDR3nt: TGTGCCAGTAGGAGGCGGGGAGGCGAGCAGTACTTC
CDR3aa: CASRRRGGEQYF

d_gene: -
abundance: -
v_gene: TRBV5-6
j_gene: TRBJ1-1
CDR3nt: TGTGCCAGCAGCTTGACGCAGGGGAATTTGGGGAACACTGAAGCTTTCTTT
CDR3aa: CASSLTQGNLGNTEAFF